A single sample is the source of the 14 T cell receptor beta chains below, sequenced in a study of CD8+CD57+ T cells in acquired aplastic anemia. For sequencing, patients were chosen who had shown expansion of CD8+CD57+ cells by flow cytometry. For CDR3 and TCR beta VDJ profiling, genomic DNA was the template used. TCRdb redid the calling of the reads with MiXCR, one entry per CDR3 protein. The data show about 470,000 distinct CDR3 sequences, with over 25% seen just once and less than 0.85% held by the top ten. The sequenced sample was sorted CD4+, CD8+, or CD8+CD57+ T cells (not recorded which) from PBMCs. These receptors originate from a human donor with aplastic anemia.

This sequence joins TRBV12-3 or TRBV12-4 and TRBJ1-1; D gene unclear. Trimming shortened V by 3 bases and J by 2 bases, and 4 bases separated the two germline ends. CDR3 length equals 12 residues. In nucleotides, the CDR3 is TGTGCCAGCAGTTTTTATAACACTGAAGCTTTCTTT. Its protein product is CASSFYNTEAFF.

This chain connects TRBV7-6 to TRBJ2-5, with D uncertain. Germline V gene data show CDR1 as SGHVS and CDR2 as FNYEAQ. Deletions cut 5 bases from V and 5 bases from J, with 12 bases between. This CDR3 has 13 amino acids. CDR3 sequence (DNA): TGTGCCAGCAGCCCGCTCATACGGGAGACCCAGTACTTC. It is translated as CASSPLIRETQYF.

The rearrangement joins TRBV3-1 to TRBJ2-5, with 9 nucleotides matching TRBD2. Germline-derived CDR1 and CDR2 are LGHDT and YNNKEL (reference sequence). The junction had 8 bases not matched to a gene; V was cut back by 2 bases and J by 4 bases. The CDR3 contains 16 residues. The CDR3 loop reads CASSQTPLGLAETQYF. The DNA for the CDR3 is TGTGCCAGCAGCCAAACGCCCCTGGGACTAGCAGAGACCCAGTACTTC.

V is TRBV19 and J is TRBJ1-5; weak D call: TRBD1 (5 bases). CDR1 is LNHDA and CDR2 is SQIVND in the germline V gene (reference sequence). The V end was cut by 10 bases, the J end by 11 bases, with 18 bases between. The length of the CDR3 is 12 residues. CDR3 DNA: TGTGCCAAACCCACGGGGGGGGAGTCCCAGCATTTT. Its protein is CAKPTGGESQHF.

This clonotype was detected many times. The J gene is TRBJ1-2, the V gene TRBV24-1; 9 bases fit TRBD1. Germline trimming cut 4 bases from V and 6 bases from J; bases unmatched to any gene: 5. The CDR3 spans 14 residues. CDR1 is KGHDR and CDR2 is SFDVKD in the germline V gene. CDR3 coding DNA: TGTGCCACCAGTGACCAATGGACAGGGGATGGCTACACCTTC. This encodes CATSDQWTGDGYTF.

V is TRBV7-9 and J is TRBJ1-1; TRBD1 matches at 8 bases. With V trimmed by 6 bases and J by 4 bases, 7 bases remained unmatched. Germline CDR1 is SEHNR and CDR2 is FQNEAQ (reference sequence). There are 14 residues in the CDR3. The CDR3 DNA sequence: TGTGCCAGCAGGCCAGGGGGCGCGGGCACTGAAGCTTTCTTT. This encodes CASRPGGAGTEAFF.

This clonotype was seen repeatedly, ten times or more. This chain uses TRBV7-9 with TRBJ2-7; maybe TRBD2 (5 bases). V lost 2 bases to trimming and J lost 7 bases, with 9 bases between them. This CDR3 contains 12 residues. Germline-derived CDR1 and CDR2 are SEHNR and FQNEAQ (reference sequence). For the CDR3, the DNA is TGTGCCAGCAGCTTAACGGGGAAGGAGCAGTACTTC. Translating it yields CASSLTGKEQYF.

In this sample, this clonotype turned up a few times. The chain couples TRBV19 to TRBJ2-1, with D perhaps matching TRBD1 or TRBD2 (7 bases each). CDR3 length equals 16 residues. V lost 4 bases and J lost 8, with 21 bases in between. Germline CDR1 and CDR2: LNHDA and SQIVND (reference sequence). This CDR3 is CASSNTLQGRVDEQFF. The CDR3 DNA sequence: TGTGCCAGTAGTAACACACTACAGGGGAGGGTGGATGAGCAGTTCTTC. Full variable domain (outside the CDR3, taken from reference TRBV19 and TRBJ2-1): DGGITQSPKYLFRKEGQNVTLSCEQNLNHDAMYWYRQDPGQGLRLIYYSQIVNDFQKGDIAEGYSVSREKKESFPLTVTSAQKNPTAFYLCASSNTLQGRVDEQFFGPGTRLTVL.

This clonotype was found a few times. The rearrangement joins TRBV5-1 to TRBJ2-1; weak D call: TRBD1 (6 bases). Germline V CDR1 and CDR2: SGHRS, YFSETQ. The V end was cut by 0 bases, the J end by 6 bases, with 13 bases between. This CDR3 spans 15 amino acids. The CDR3 loop is CASSLGLQGSNEQFF. Here the CDR3 DNA reads TGCGCCAGCAGCTTGGGGTTACAGGGTTCCAATGAGCAGTTCTTC.

This clonotype has just a few counts. The rearrangement links TRBV20-1 to TRBJ1-5; a weak D match, TRBD1 (5 bases). With 0 bases removed from V and 7 bases from J, the gap between germline ends came to 22 bases. Looked up from germline, CDR1 is DFQATT and CDR2 is SNEGSKA (reference sequence). This CDR3 spans 17 amino acids. DNA of the CDR3: TGCAGTGCTAGAGACCTGGGTGGGGGAAATAGCATCCAGCCCCAGCATTTT. Protein product: CSARDLGGGNSIQPQHF.

This clonotype occurred many times. This sequence joins TRBV20-1 and TRBJ1-2; tentative D call: TRBD1 (5 bases). Germline lookup yields CDR1 DFQATT and CDR2 SNEGSKA (reference sequence). The CDR3 loop spans 12 amino acids. V was trimmed by 3 bases and J by 5 bases, leaving 10 bases between them. The CDR3 loop is CSASFGGYGYTF. CDR3 DNA sequence: TGCAGTGCTAGTTTTGGGGGGTATGGCTACACCTTC.

This clonotype was seen ten or more times. This chain connects TRBV10-3 to TRBJ2-5, with TRBD2 identical over 9 bases. The CDR3 spans 14 residues. Per germline, CDR1 ENHRY and CDR2 SYGVKD. V trimming: 7 bases; J trimming: 3 bases; junction bases outside the gene matches: 6. In DNA form, the CDR3 reads TGTGCCATCAAGGCTAGCGGGGCGAAAGAGACCCAGTACTTC. Its translation is CAIKASGAKETQYF.

With respect to this clonotype: This could be a read error, since a much larger clone is one nucleotide away. V is TRBV19 and J is TRBJ2-7; 8 positions agree with TRBD1. CDR1 is LNHDA and CDR2 is SQIVND in the germline V gene (reference sequence). V trimming: 5 bases; J trimming: 7 bases; junction bases outside the gene matches: 7. This CDR3 has 13 residues. The CDR3 region has the DNA TGTGCCAGTAGTCCGAGACAGGGGAGGGAGCAGTACTTC. Amino acids: CASSPRQGREQYF.

V is TRBV19 and J is TRBJ2-7, with 7 bases identical to TRBD1. CDR1 and CDR2 (germline): LNHDA, SQIVND (reference sequence). V trimming: 8 bases; J trimming: 6 bases; junction bases outside the gene matches: 16. There are 15 residues in the CDR3. CDR3 DNA: TGTGCCAGTTCTTCTATTACAGGGGAGTTGTTCGAGCAGTACTTC. Translation gives CASSSITGELFEQYF.